Listed here are 10 T cell receptor beta chains from one sample, sequenced in a study of brain metastases from non-small cell lung cancer. The table came from immunoSEQ multiplex PCR; TCRdb's copy has only in-frame clones and leaves some out. The sample shows about 1,700 clones, about four fifths of them seen only once. The specimen was tissue from a brain metastasis. Receptors originate from a donor at least 40 years old with non-small cell lung cancer.

Regarding this clone: Possible read error: a much larger clone is one base away. Other DNA sequences of this sample code for an identical CDR3. The chain has TRBV4-1 and TRBJ2-3; possible D gene TRBD2, 5 bases. From germline, CDR1 is MGHRA and CDR2 YSYEKL. This CDR3 has 14 residues. The CDR3 spells CASSQDNGADTQYF. The CDR3 DNA is TGCGCCAGCAGTCAAGATAACGGGGCAGATACGCAGTATTTT.

This clone appeared a few times. This chain links TRBV12-5 with TRBJ1-3; D gene unclear. Germline CDR1 is LGHNT and CDR2 is FRNRAP. The V gene lost 1 base and the J gene lost 3 bases, with 4 bases spanning the gap. The CDR3 spans 13 residues. As DNA, the CDR3 is TGTGCTAGTGGTTTGGACGGTGGAAACACCATATATTTT. Its translation is CASGLDGGNTIYF.

V gene TRBV9 combines with J gene TRBJ1-2; 7 bases map to TRBD1. The length of the CDR3 is 15 residues. CDR1 SGDLS and CDR2 YYNGEE come from the germline V gene. J gave up 2 bases and V 0 bases, and 4 bases lay outside the gene matches. The DNA for the CDR3 is TGTGCCAGCAGCGTAGCTACAGGGGTGAACTATGGCTACACCTTC. The encoded protein is CASSVATGVNYGYTF.

This rearrangement joins TRBV30 to TRBJ1-1; a possible D gene is TRBD1 (5 bases). Looked up from germline, CDR1 is GTSNPN and CDR2 is SVGIG (reference sequence). The CDR3 totals 15 residues. The ends were cut back, 2 bases at V and 6 bases at J, with 19 bases in the middle. The CDR3 sequence is CAWSSQGREIPEAFF. CDR3 coding DNA: TGTGCCTGGAGTAGCCAGGGTCGAGAAATACCTGAAGCTTTCTTT. Variable domain in full (rest from reference TRBV30 and TRBJ1-1): SQTIHQWPATLVQPVGSPLSLECTVEGTSNPNLYWYRQAAGRGLQLLFYSVGIGQISSEVPQNLSASRPQDRQFILSSKKLLLSDSGFYLCAWSSQGREIPEAFFGQGTRLTVV.

The CDR3 coding sequence is TGTGCCAGCAGCCAAGGACTGAAGAGGACAGGGACGGCAACTAATGAAAAACTGTTTTTT. It codes for CASSQGLKRTGTATNEKLFF. The gene calls are TRBV14 and TRBJ1-4; 8 positions agree with TRBD1. Germline V gene data show CDR1 as SGHDN and CDR2 as FVKESK. J lost 0 bases, V lost 1 base, and 13 bases had no gene match. This CDR3 spans 20 amino acids.

This clone occurred a few times. This chain's CDR3 is CASSGQGSSYEQYF. The CDR3 DNA is TGTGCCAGCAGCGGACAGGGAAGCTCCTACGAGCAGTACTTC. The chain joins TRBV27 to TRBJ2-7, with 8 bases identical to TRBD1. Trimming at V came to 6 bases and at J to 0 bases, leaving 4 bases not matched to a gene. The CDR3 runs to 14 residues. Looked up from germline, CDR1 is MNHEY and CDR2 is SMNVEV (reference sequence).

This chain joins TRBV5-8 and TRBJ2-1, with D maybe TRBD1 (5 bases). The ends were cut back, 1 base at V and 7 bases at J, with 9 bases in the middle. In germline, CDR1 is SGHTS, CDR2 YDEGEE. This CDR3 comprises 13 residues. The CDR3 DNA follows: TGTGCCAGCAGCTTGTTACAGGCGAATGAGCAGTTCTTC. This translates into CASSLLQANEQFF.

This clone appeared a single time. The chain uses TRBV27 and TRBJ2-2; 8 nucleotides agree with TRBD2. The V segment lost 4 bases and the J segment 7 bases; nucleotides outside the gene matches: 8. The CDR3 loop spans 15 amino acids. Germline values: CDR1 MNHEY, CDR2 SMNVEV (reference sequence). CDR3 coding DNA: TGTGCCAGCAGTTCGGGGGGGCGAGTGGACGGGGAGCTGTTTTTT. Translation gives CASSSGGRVDGELFF.

This sequence joins TRBV5-4 and TRBJ2-5; possibly TRBD1 or TRBD2 for D (5 bases each). The CDR3 length is 16 residues. Germline loops: CDR1 SGHNT, CDR2 YYREEE (reference sequence). V shed 1 base and J shed 5 bases, with 18 bases lying between them. CDR3 amino acids: CASSLSLGTSRETQYF. In DNA, the CDR3 is TGTGCCAGCAGCTTGTCGCTAGGGACCTCCCGGGAGACCCAGTACTTC.

This sequence joins TRBV21-1 and TRBJ2-7; TRBD1 is the table's D call, not checked against the DNA. TRBV21-1 is flagged as a pseudogene. CDR3 length: 11 residues. CDR3 sequence reads: CASGQIYEQYV. As DNA, the CDR3 is TGTGCCAGCGGACAGATCTACGAGCAGTACGTC.